The 21 T cell receptor beta chains below all came from one sample that was sequenced in a study of blood T cell repertoires in COVID-19. Using immunoSEQ multiplex PCR, the repertoire was profiled, and TCRdb retains in-frame clones only, with some absent. The data contain 300,000 to 400,000 clones, roughly 87% of them singletons. Sequenced material: peripheral blood. The receptors were sampled from a man aged 25 to 40 with COVID-19, enrolled during active disease.

The chain is built from TRBV19 and TRBJ1-5, with TRBD1 as a possible D gene (6 bases). This CDR3 is 16 amino acids long. Germline V gives CDR1 LNHDA, CDR2 SQIVND (reference sequence). V shed 1 base and J shed 5 bases, with 15 bases lying between them. The CDR3 region has the DNA TGTGCCAGTAGTATAGGGCTAAGGGACAAATATCAGCCCCAGCATTTT. This codes for CASSIGLRDKYQPQHF.

The chain combines TRBV19 with TRBJ2-1; 8 bases are shared with TRBD2. Per the germline V gene, CDR1 is LNHDA and CDR2 is SQIVND (reference sequence). The CDR3 extends over 15 amino acids. V dropped 1 base and J dropped 7; count of bases not matched to a gene: 6. The DNA of the CDR3 is TGTGCCAGTAGTATAGCGGGGGGGGCCTGGAATGAGCAGTTCTTC. Amino acid sequence: CASSIAGGAWNEQFF.

This chain joins TRBV28 and TRBJ2-7, with D tentatively TRBD1 (6 bases). This CDR3 is 14 amino acids long. V gave up 4 bases and J gave up 1 base, with 11 bases separating them. Germline V gene data show CDR1 as MDHEN and CDR2 as SYDVKM. CDR3 loop: CASSYTGYSYEQYF. As DNA, the CDR3 is TGTGCCAGCAGTTACACAGGGTATTCCTACGAGCAGTACTTC.

The V and J genes are TRBV7-2 and TRBJ2-6, with 9 bases matching TRBD1. The germline CDR1 and CDR2 sequences are SGHTA and FQGNSA. With 5 bases clipped from V and 0 bases from J, the junction kept 8 bases outside the gene matches. The CDR3 has 18 residues. This CDR3 is CASSPRQGESSGANVLTF. CDR3 coding DNA: TGTGCCAGCAGCCCTAGACAGGGGGAATCCTCTGGGGCCAACGTCCTGACTTTC.

V is TRBV11-2 and J is TRBJ2-1; a weak D match, TRBD2 (6 bases). Trimming took off 5 bases at V and 7 bases at J, with 21 bases between the two ends. Germline CDR1 and CDR2: SGHAT and FQNNGV. The CDR3 consists of 16 residues. Written as DNA, the CDR3 is TGTGCCAGCAGCCGGATAGCAAGAGGGGAGGAGAATGAGCAGTTCTTC. The encoded protein is CASSRIARGEENEQFF.

The chain is built from TRBV4-1 and TRBJ1-2; D gene unclear. This CDR3 region has 14 residues. Germline V gene data show CDR1 as MGHRA and CDR2 as YSYEKL. V gave up 1 base and J gave up 2 bases, with 8 bases separating them. The CDR3 spells CASSQVQANYGYTF. For the CDR3, the DNA is TGCGCCAGCAGCCAAGTCCAAGCGAACTATGGCTACACCTTC.

The V and J genes are TRBV28 and TRBJ2-1, with D possibly being TRBD1 (6 bases). V was pared by 5 bases and J by 12 bases, with 11 bases between. CDR3 size: 11 residues. The germline V gene has CDR1 MDHEN and CDR2 SYDVKM. The CDR3 spells CASSPGTLQFF. DNA of the CDR3: TGTGCCAGCAGTCCCGGGACATTGCAGTTCTTC.

The chain joins TRBV28 to TRBJ2-7; a possible D gene is TRBD1 (6 bases). V lost 5 bases, J lost 3 bases, and 11 bases lay in between. This CDR3 comprises 13 residues. Germline lookup yields CDR1 MDHEN and CDR2 SYDVKM. CDR3 in DNA: TGTGCCAGCAGTCTAGGACAGAACTACGAGCAGTACTTC. Amino acid sequence: CASSLGQNYEQYF.

The chain joins TRBV27 to TRBJ2-1, with TRBD1 as a possible D gene (5 bases). Germline CDR1 and CDR2: MNHEY and SMNVEV (reference sequence). The length of the CDR3 is 14 residues. The V gene lost 4 bases and the J gene lost 4 bases, with 11 bases spanning the gap. The CDR3 region is CASSYRQLYNEQFF. The CDR3, as DNA: TGTGCCAGCAGTTACCGACAGCTTTACAATGAGCAGTTCTTC.

This clone was found a few times. The gene calls are TRBV6-6 and TRBJ2-7; TRBD1 matches 9 bases. V gave up 4 bases and J gave up 3 bases; unmatched junction bases: 4. The CDR3 totals 14 residues. Looked up from germline, CDR1 is MNHNY and CDR2 is SVGAGI (reference sequence). The chain's CDR3 is CASSSGQGRYEQYF. CDR3 in DNA: TGTGCCAGCAGTTCGGGACAGGGACGCTACGAGCAGTACTTC.

The V call is TRBV6-2 or TRBV6-3, the J call TRBJ2-7, with 9 nucleotides matching TRBD2. Germline CDR1 reads MNHEY; CDR2 reads SVGEGT. The CDR3 extends over 16 amino acids. J was trimmed by 2 bases and V by 6 bases; bases with no gene match: 11. The CDR3 sequence is CASSRTTSGPPYEQYF. The CDR3 DNA reads TGTGCCAGCAGCCGCACCACTAGCGGGCCTCCCTACGAGCAGTACTTC.

The V gene is TRBV18, the J gene TRBJ2-1; TRBD1 matches at 10 bases. Germline V gives CDR1 KGHSH, CDR2 LQKENI. V lost 2 bases and J lost 9; bases outside the gene matches: 4. The CDR3 spans 14 residues. The CDR3 DNA follows: TGTGCCAGCTCACCAACAGGACAGGGGGGTGAGCAGTTCTTC. Translated, it gives CASSPTGQGGEQFF.

The chain carries TRBV7-8 and TRBJ2-1, with 8 bases matching TRBD1. Trimming at V came to 1 base and at J to 6 bases, leaving 8 bases not matched to a gene. The CDR3 length is 16 residues. From germline, CDR1 is SGHVS and CDR2 FQNEAQ. CDR3 in amino acids: CASSLVQGQVINEQFF. CDR3 DNA: TGTGCCAGCAGCTTAGTTCAGGGACAGGTGATCAATGAGCAGTTCTTC.

The gene calls are TRBV7-2 and TRBJ1-1; TRBD1 is a possible D gene (5 bases). The CDR3 sequence is 15 residues long. CDR1 SGHTA and CDR2 FQGNSA come from the germline V gene. V lost 4 bases, J lost 0 bases, and 12 bases lay in between. The CDR3 DNA is TGTGCCAGCAGCTCCGACAGCATACTGAACACTGAAGCTTTCTTT. As protein: CASSSDSILNTEAFF.

The chain combines TRBV30 with TRBJ2-7; 9 nucleotides match TRBD1. The CDR3 is made up of 13 amino acids. In germline, CDR1 is GTSNPN, CDR2 SVGIG (reference sequence). With V trimmed by 3 bases and J by 3 bases, 3 bases remained unmatched. The CDR3 here is CAWRDRGYYEQYF. In nucleotides, the CDR3 is TGTGCCTGGAGGGACAGGGGTTACTACGAGCAGTACTTC.

This clone was seen just once. The rearrangement links TRBV7-8 to TRBJ1-2, with D perhaps matching TRBD1 (6 bases). This CDR3 region has 16 residues. Trimming pared 1 base from V and 2 bases from J, leaving 14 bases between. Per germline, CDR1 SGHVS and CDR2 FQNEAQ. The CDR3, as DNA: TGTGCCAGCAGCTTAGTGGCCACCACAGGGAACTATGGCTACACCTTC. Its protein is CASSLVATTGNYGYTF.

The chain links TRBV7-3 to TRBJ1-1; 11 nucleotides agree with TRBD1. V lost 5 bases to trimming and J lost 3 bases; unmatched junction nucleotides: 8. The CDR3 loop spans 16 amino acids. Germline V gene sequence: CDR1 SGHTA, CDR2 FQGTGA. CDR3 region: CASSQDRGRRHTEAFF. The CDR3 DNA is TGTGCCAGCAGCCAGGACAGGGGGCGCAGGCACACTGAAGCTTTCTTT.

This chain connects TRBV7-8 to TRBJ1-4; 9 nucleotides agree with TRBD1. Germline-derived CDR1 and CDR2 are SGHVS and FQNEAQ. With V trimmed by 3 bases and J by 5 bases, 4 bases remained unmatched. This CDR3 is built from 15 residues. The chain's CDR3 is CASSFTGTGNEKLFF. CDR3 nucleotides: TGTGCCAGCAGCTTCACCGGGACAGGGAATGAAAAACTGTTTTTT.

V gene TRBV27 combines with J gene TRBJ2-7; the match to TRBD1 covers 9 bases. The germline V gene has CDR1 MNHEY and CDR2 SMNVEV (reference sequence). V shed 4 bases and J 2 bases; nucleotides not matched to a gene: 6. The CDR3 has 15 amino acids. The CDR3 sequence is CASSYRDRGTYEQYF. For the CDR3, the DNA is TGTGCCAGCAGTTACCGCGACAGGGGGACCTACGAGCAGTACTTC.

This clone was counted once. The chain combines TRBV10-3 with TRBJ1-4; 7 positions match TRBD1. With 10 bases clipped from V and 2 bases from J, the junction kept 4 bases outside the gene matches. CDR1 and CDR2 (germline): ENHRY, SYGVKD. The CDR3 has 13 amino acids. The CDR3 region is CATSRGTNEKLFF. The CDR3 coding sequence is TGTGCCACCTCCAGGGGGACTAATGAAAAACTGTTTTTT.

The chain is built from TRBV6-5 and TRBJ2-3, with D perhaps TRBD2 (7 bases). V dropped 4 bases and J dropped 2 bases, with 13 bases sitting between them. Per the germline V gene, CDR1 is MNHEY and CDR2 is SVGAGI. This CDR3 is built from 15 residues. The CDR3 DNA reads TGTGCCAGCAGTTCGGGGGAGGGGGACACAGATACGCAGTATTTT. This translates into CASSSGEGDTDTQYF.